The T cell receptor (beta chain) under discussion was sequenced for a study of early T cells in non-severe SARS-CoV-2 infection. Study background: Sequenced material consisted of bulk RNA (from unsorted whole blood), and chains were unpaired. Findings of the study overall: There was a bias toward anti-spike CD8 responses in VDJdb matching, which missed private and CD4 specificities.

This clonotype was found many times. Its specificity is unknown. Researchers tagged individual cDNA molecules with unique molecular identifiers. TCRdb reprocessed the 5' RACE reads with MiXCR, giving one entry per CDR3 protein. Of around 26,000 distinct CDR3 sequences listed, approximately 5% are singletons. Trimming removed 4 bases at V and 4 bases at J, with 10 bases between. CDR3 length: 13 amino acids. CDR1 is GTSNPN and CDR2 is SVGIG in the germline V gene (reference sequence). The sequence derives from an adult who was a healthcare worker with PCR-confirmed SARS-CoV-2 infection or an uninfected control (not recorded which). Sequencing was done on a sample of whole blood. This chain links TRBV30 with TRBJ2-2; D call uncertain. The CDR3 loop reads CAWNNLFTGELFF. DNA for the CDR3: TGTGCCTGGAACAACCTGTTCACCGGGGAGCTGTTTTTT.